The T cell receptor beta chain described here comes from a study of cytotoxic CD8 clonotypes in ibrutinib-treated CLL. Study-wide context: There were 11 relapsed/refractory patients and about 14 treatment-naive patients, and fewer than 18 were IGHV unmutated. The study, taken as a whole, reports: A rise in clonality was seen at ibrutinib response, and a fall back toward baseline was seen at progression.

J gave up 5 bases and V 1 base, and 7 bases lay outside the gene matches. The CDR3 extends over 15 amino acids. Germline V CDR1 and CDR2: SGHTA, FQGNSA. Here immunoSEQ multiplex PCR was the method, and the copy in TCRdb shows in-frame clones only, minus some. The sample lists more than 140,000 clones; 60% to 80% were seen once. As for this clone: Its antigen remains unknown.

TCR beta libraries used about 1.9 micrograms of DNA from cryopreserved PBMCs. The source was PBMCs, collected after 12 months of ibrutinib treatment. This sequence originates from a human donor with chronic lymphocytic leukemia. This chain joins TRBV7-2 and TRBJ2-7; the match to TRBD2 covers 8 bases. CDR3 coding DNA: TGTGCCAGCAGCTTAGGTTTTAGCGGGATCGACGAGCAGTACTTC. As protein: CASSLGFSGIDEQYF. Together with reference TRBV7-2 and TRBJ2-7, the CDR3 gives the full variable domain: GAGVSQSPSNKVTEKGKDVELRCDPISGHTALYWYRQSLGQGLEFLIYFQGNSAPDKSGLPSDRFSAERTGGSVSTLTIQRTQQEDSAVYLCASSLGFSGIDEQYFGPGTRLTVT.